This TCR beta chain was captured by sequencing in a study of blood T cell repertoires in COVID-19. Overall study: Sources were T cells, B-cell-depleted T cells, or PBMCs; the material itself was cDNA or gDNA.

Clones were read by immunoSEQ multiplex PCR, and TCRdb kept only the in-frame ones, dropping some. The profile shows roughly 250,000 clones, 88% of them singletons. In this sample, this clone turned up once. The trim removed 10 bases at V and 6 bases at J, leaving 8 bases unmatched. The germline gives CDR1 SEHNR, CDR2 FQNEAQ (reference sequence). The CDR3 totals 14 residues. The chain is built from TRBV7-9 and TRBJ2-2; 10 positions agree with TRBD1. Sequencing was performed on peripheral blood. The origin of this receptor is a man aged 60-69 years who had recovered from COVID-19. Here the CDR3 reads CAIGTGVLAGELFF. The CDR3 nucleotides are TGTGCCATCGGGACAGGGGTGTTGGCCGGGGAGCTGTTTTTT.